This TCR beta chain emerged from a study of CD8 T cells in ankylosing spondylitis. V was cut by 5 bases and J by 0 bases, with 8 bases left in between. This CDR3 region has 15 residues. Quantitative 5'-RACE was performed with molecular barcodes, and it yielded the TCR beta libraries. TCRdb used MiXCR to reprocess the 5' RACE reads, holding one entry per CDR3 protein. The profile shows some 250,000 distinct CDR3 sequences, more than 20% of them singletons. Material: blood, either unsorted or a sorted T cell fraction (not recorded which). This TCR was sampled from a male donor with ankylosing spondylitis or in good health (not recorded which). V gene TRBV12-3 or TRBV12-4 combines with J gene TRBJ2-6, with D perhaps matching TRBD1 (5 bases). The CDR3 reads CASSQQDSGANVLTF. CDR3 in DNA: TGTGCCAGCAGTCAACAGGACTCTGGGGCCAACGTCCTGACTTTC.